This TCR beta chain comes out of a study of shared clonotypes between healthy human individuals. Overall study findings and caveats: Across subsets, estimated richness was generally greater for naive than for memory populations.

Assay used: immunoSEQ multiplex PCR; TCRdb lists only in-frame clones, some missing. The data show approximately 98,000 clones, with 55% to 70% seen just once and about 24% held by the top ten. A word on this clone: Its antigen is undetermined.

Looked up from germline, CDR1 is LNHDA and CDR2 is SQIVND (reference sequence). The CDR3 sequence is 16 residues long. The trim removed 6 bases at V and 0 bases at J, leaving 7 bases unmatched. Each donor was a Caucasian adult residing in Nashville, Tennessee. CD45RO+ cells and CCR7-negative CD45RA+ TemRA cells were combined as CD8 memory. This receptor was identified in a woman aged 25 to 45 in good health. Sequenced sample: memory CD8+ T cells sorted from blood. Subset specified: CD45RO+ cells pooled with CCR7-negative TemRA cells. The chain recombines TRBV19 with TRBJ2-1, with 8 bases that match TRBD1. Here the CDR3 reads CASRAGGEGSYNEQFF. For the CDR3, the DNA is TGTGCCAGTAGGGCAGGGGGCGAGGGCTCCTACAATGAGCAGTTCTTC.